This T cell receptor (beta chain) was sequenced for a study of a mutant IDH1 vaccine in newly diagnosed glioma. About the research overall: Vaccinations were initiated 4-6 weeks following radiotherapy alone, or were given together with temozolomide cycles. Sex among treated patients split 62.5% male, roughly 40% female; mean age was roughly 40 years. Those enrolled had earlier been treated with radiotherapy, temozolomide, or both, mostly both.

About this clone itself: Its specificity is unknown.

Sequencing used immunoSEQ multiplex PCR; TCRdb keeps in-frame clones, though not all of them. The sample contains 42,000 or so clones, around 83% of which appear only once. Time point in this sample: week 35, safety follow-up. Each vaccine dose was 300 ug of mutant IDH1 20-mer peptide, with topical imiquimod. Germline CDR1 reads LGHNA; CDR2 reads YSLEER. CDR3 length: 21 amino acids. The V segment lost 2 bases and the J segment 0 bases; nucleotides outside the gene matches: 19. The clonotype comes from a woman in her fifties or sixties with glioma. Sequences were derived from PBMCs, sampled from a glioma patient whose treatment included an IDH1 peptide vaccine. This rearrangement joins TRBV4-3 to TRBJ2-1; 7 bases fit TRBD2. The DNA for the CDR3 is TGCGCCAGCAGCCAATCACTGTCTCTTGTGGGGGGGGATAGCTCCTACAATGAGCAGTTCTTC. Protein sequence: CASSQSLSLVGGDSSYNEQFF.